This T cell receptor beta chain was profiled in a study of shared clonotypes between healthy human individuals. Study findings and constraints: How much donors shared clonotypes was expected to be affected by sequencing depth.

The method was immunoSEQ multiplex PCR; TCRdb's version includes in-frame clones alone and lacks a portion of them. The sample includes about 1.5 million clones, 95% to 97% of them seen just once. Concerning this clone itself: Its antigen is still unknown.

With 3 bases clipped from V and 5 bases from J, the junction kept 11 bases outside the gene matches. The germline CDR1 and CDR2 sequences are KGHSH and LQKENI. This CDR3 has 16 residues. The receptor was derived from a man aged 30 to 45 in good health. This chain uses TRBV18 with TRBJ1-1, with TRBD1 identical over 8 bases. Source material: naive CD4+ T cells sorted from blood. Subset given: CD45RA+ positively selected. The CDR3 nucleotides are TGTGCCAGCTCACCCCAGGACAGGGTGGTTAGGACTGAAGCTTTCTTT. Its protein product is CASSPQDRVVRTEAFF.